This T cell receptor beta chain emerged from a study of beta chain features in type 1 diabetes. Averaging around 120 mL, one heparinised blood draw was given by each donor. This CDR3 region has 14 residues. The V and J ends lost 6 bases and 8 bases, in that order; junction bases with no gene match: 9. Germline CDR1 reads LNHDA; CDR2 reads SQIVND (reference sequence). General observations from the study: TCRB CDR3 length was moderately but significantly reduced in all four CD4+ subsets of Type 1 diabetes patients. PCR might favor shorter templates, equally in patients and controls.

Sequencing targeted expressed TCRB transcripts, as all isolated RNA had been reverse transcribed. Sequenced by immunoSEQ multiplex PCR; TCRdb stores in-frame clones only, minus some. The data contain some 330,000 clones, around an eighth of them singletons. For this clone: Its antigen is not identified.

Specimen: naive CD4+ T cells from blood. This chain connects TRBV19 to TRBJ1-4; 7 nucleotides align to TRBD1. This receptor was identified in a woman aged 18 to 35 with type 1 diabetes. CDR3 residues: CASSLTGVAEKLFF. CDR3 nucleotides: TGTGCCAGTAGCCTTACAGGGGTGGCGGAAAAACTGTTTTTT.